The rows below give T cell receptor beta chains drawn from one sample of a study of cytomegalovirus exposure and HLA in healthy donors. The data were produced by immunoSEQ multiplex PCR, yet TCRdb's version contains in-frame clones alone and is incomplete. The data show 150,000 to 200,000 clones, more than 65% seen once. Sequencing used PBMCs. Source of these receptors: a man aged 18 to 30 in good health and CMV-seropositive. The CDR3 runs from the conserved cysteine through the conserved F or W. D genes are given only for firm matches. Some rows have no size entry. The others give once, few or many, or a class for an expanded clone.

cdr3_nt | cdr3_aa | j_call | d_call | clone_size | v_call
TGTGCCTTCTACTTGGGGACAGAAGCTTTCTTT | CAFYLGTEAFF | TRBJ1-1 | . | . | TRBV30
TGTGCCAGCAGTGACAGTCAGGGGAGCCATTCACCCCTCCACTTT | CASSDSQGSHSPLHF | TRBJ1-6 | . | . | TRBV2
TGCAGCGTCAGTCCCTCCAATGAGCAGTTCTTC | CSVSPSNEQFF | TRBJ2-1 | . | . | TRBV29-1
TGCAGCGTTGAAGGACGGGGGGCGCCTAGCTCCTACAATGAGCAGTTCTTC | CSVEGRGAPSSYNEQFF | TRBJ2-1 | . | . | TRBV29-1
TGCGCCAGCAGCCACTGGGGGACTAGCGGAGACAATGAGCAGTTCTTC | CASSHWGTSGDNEQFF | TRBJ2-1 | TRBD2 | . | TRBV5-1
TGTGCCAGCAGGAGGACTAGCGGGAGGAGGAACCACGAGCAGTACTTC | CASRRTSGRRNHEQYF | TRBJ2-7 | TRBD2 | . | TRBV28
TGTGCCAGCAGCTTGAGTGGCGGCGGTGCGCAGTTCTTC | CASSLSGGGAQFF | TRBJ2-1 | . | . | TRBV5-4
TGTGCCAGCAGCAGAAGAGGGCTCCATATCTTC | CASSRRGLHIF | TRBJ2-1 | . | . | TRBV7-2
TGTGCCAGCAGTTTCTTCACAGAACGCAATGAGCAGTTCTTC | CASSFFTERNEQFF | TRBJ2-1 | . | . | TRBV28
TGTGCCAGCAACAACTTGGGACAGGGGGAAACCTACGAGCAGTACTTC | CASNNLGQGETYEQYF | TRBJ2-7 | TRBD1 | . | TRBV5-6
TGCAGTGCCGACACCAAAGAGACCCAGTACTTC | CSADTKETQYF | TRBJ2-5 | . | few | TRBV20-1
TGCGCCAGCAGTGCTAGTGGGGGGGGTGCAGATACGCAGTATTTT | CASSASGGGADTQYF | TRBJ2-3 | TRBD2 | . | TRBV5-1
TGTGCCAGCAGCTTAGCCAGGGCCCCCTACAATGAGCAGTTCTTC | CASSLARAPYNEQFF | TRBJ2-1 | . | many | TRBV5-4
TGTGCCAGCAGCGTAGGGCAGGGGGTTTCTGAAGCTTTCTTT | CASSVGQGVSEAFF | TRBJ1-1 | TRBD1 | . | TRBV9
TGTGCCAGCAGCTTAGCAGACAGGTACAGCTCCTACGAGCAGTACTTC | CASSLADRYSSYEQYF | TRBJ2-7 | . | few | TRBV7-6
TGTGCTACTCTTCAGGGGAGTTTTAACACTGAAGCTTTCTTT | CATLQGSFNTEAFF | TRBJ1-1 | . | . | TRBV12-5
TGTGCCAGCAGCGCCACAACTAATGAAAAACTGTTTTTT | CASSATTNEKLFF | TRBJ1-4 | . | few | TRBV9
TGTGCCAGTAGGGACAGGTTAAAAACCCGAGATAGCAATCAGCCCCAGCATTTT | CASRDRLKTRDSNQPQHF | TRBJ1-5 | TRBD1 | once | TRBV19
TGTGCCTGGAACTCCCTTATCGGAAACACCATATATTTT | CAWNSLIGNTIYF | TRBJ1-3 | . | . | TRBV30
TGTGCCAGCAGCCCCACAGGGGGGGCTAGTGGGGGAGGGCAGTATTTT | CASSPTGGASGGGQYF | TRBJ2-3 | . | few | TRBV9
TGTGCCAGCAGCGTCGGGTATAATGAAAAACTGTTTTTT | CASSVGYNEKLFF | TRBJ1-4 | . | . | TRBV9
TGTGCCACCAGCAGAGATGATGGTTCCTTCAGCTCCTACGAGCAGTACTTC | CATSRDDGSFSSYEQYF | TRBJ2-7 | . | . | TRBV15
TGTGCCAGCAGTGACGACAGGGGTGGCGCCGGGGAGCTGTTTTTT | CASSDDRGGAGELFF | TRBJ2-2 | TRBD1 | . | TRBV6-4
TGTGCCAGCAGCTTAGACGGTCAGCCCCAGCATTTT | CASSLDGQPQHF | TRBJ1-5 | . | few | TRBV7-2
TGTGCCAGCAGTCCCCAGGCGGGGAGTAGCAATCAGCCCCAGCATTTT | CASSPQAGSSNQPQHF | TRBJ1-5 | . | . | TRBV28
TGCGCCAGCAGCTACCGGGGACAGGGACTTGAAAAACTGTTTTTT | CASSYRGQGLEKLFF | TRBJ1-4 | TRBD1 | . | TRBV5-1
TGTGCCAGCAGTCCCGACAGGGCCCTAGCCTACGAGCAGTACTTC | CASSPDRALAYEQYF | TRBJ2-7 | TRBD1 | . | TRBV28
TGCGCCAGCAGCTTGACTAGCGGGCGAATATTTAAGAACAATGAGCAGTTCTTC | CASSLTSGRIFKNNEQFF | TRBJ2-1 | TRBD2 | . | TRBV5-1
TGTGCCGGGGGGACAGGGAATGGCTACACCTTC | CAGGTGNGYTF | TRBJ1-2 | TRBD1 | . | TRBV30
TGCGCCAGCAGCCACATTGGACTAGCGAGAAATGAGCAGTTCTTC | CASSHIGLARNEQFF | TRBJ2-1 | TRBD2 | . | TRBV4-1
TGCGCCAGCAGCCCGGGCGCTGCACTAGTAGACGAGCAGTACTTC | CASSPGAALVDEQYF | TRBJ2-7 | . | many | TRBV5-1
TGTGCCAGCTCCCAAAGGAACAGCCCCGGGGAGCTGTTTTTT | CASSQRNSPGELFF | TRBJ2-2 | . | once | TRBV18
TGCGCCAGCAACCCCAGCGGCCCAGGTGGTGAGCAGTTCTTC | CASNPSGPGGEQFF | TRBJ2-1 | . | once | TRBV4-1
TGCAGCGTTTCGGGACTTTACACAGATACGCAGTATTTT | CSVSGLYTDTQYF | TRBJ2-3 | . | once | TRBV29-1
TGTGCCAGTAGTATAGCATCAGGGCTCGGCACAGATACGCAGTATTTT | CASSIASGLGTDTQYF | TRBJ2-3 | . | . | TRBV19
TGTGCCAGCAGCTTAGAACGGTCGGAGACCCAGTACTTC | CASSLERSETQYF | TRBJ2-5 | . | once | TRBV7-8
TGTGCCAGCAGTGAGATTATAGGGGCCCATATCGGATATGGCTACACCTTC | CASSEIIGAHIGYGYTF | TRBJ1-2 | . | . | TRBV6-1
TGTGCCAGCAGCTTGGACGTCGGGAGTAGTACCGGGGAGCTGTTTTTT | CASSLDVGSSTGELFF | TRBJ2-2 | . | . | TRBV5-5
TGTGCCAGCAGCTTAGGAGGGGAGGAGACTTTCTTT | CASSLGGEETFF | TRBJ1-1 | . | . | TRBV11-2